Reported below is one T cell receptor beta chain. Its specificity is unknown. V shed 7 bases, J shed 0 bases, and the junction held 6 bases outside the gene matches. CDR3 size: 15 residues. Germline V CDR1 and CDR2: MNHEY, SVGEGT. Unique molecular identifiers were used to barcode this TCRbeta library. TCRdb re-called the PCR reads through MiXCR, storing one row per CDR3 protein. In the table there are 780,000 or so distinct CDR3 sequences, 16% of which are singletons. The source of the sample is a study of T-cell reconstitution after alpha-beta-depleted transplantation in children. Study outcomes and limitations: Certain patients had high TCRbeta diversity at day 60, and it came from recipient T cells and thymic progenitors that survived.

The starting material was PBMCs, mostly from graft donor cells, obtained 360 days after TCRalphabeta/CD19-depleted stem cell transplant. The chain carries TRBV6-2 or TRBV6-3 and TRBJ2-1; 7 bases align to TRBD1. This sequence originates from a male patient aged 10 to 17 who had a stem cell transplant for acute lymphoblastic leukemia, so the T cells may come from the graft donor. CDR3 in amino acids: CASTKQGSSYNEQFF. CDR3 nucleotides: TGTGCCAGCACCAAACAGGGGTCCTCCTACAATGAGCAGTTCTTC.